These 9 T cell receptor beta chains came from one sample sequenced in a study of CD8 T cells in ankylosing spondylitis. Study results and limitations: Roughly eight highly homologous variants made up a TCR beta motif that seemed to typify ankylosing spondylitis blood.

No cognate antigen is known for these TCRs. TCRdb itself ran the 5' RACE reads through MiXCR, one entry per CDR3 protein. Of fewer than 550,000 distinct CDR3 sequences listed, roughly 5% are singletons. Sequencing input: blood, either unsorted or a sorted T cell fraction (not recorded which). Receptors originate from a male donor with ankylosing spondylitis.

This clonotype was detected many times. The chain joins TRBV12-3 or TRBV12-4 to TRBJ1-2; D might be TRBD1 (5 bases). Between the trimmed V and J ends, which lost 7 bases and 1 base, there was a span of 22 bases. The CDR3 is made up of 17 amino acids. The CDR3 sequence is CASTIGADPGYNYGYTF. DNA of the CDR3: TGTGCCAGCACCATTGGGGCAGATCCAGGATATAACTATGGCTACACCTTC.

The table lists this clonotype with many counts. The chain couples TRBV20-1 to TRBJ2-3; 9 bases match TRBD1. This CDR3 comprises 14 residues. CDR1 is DFQATT and CDR2 is SNEGSKA in the germline V gene (reference sequence). V dropped 1 base and J dropped 4; count of bases not matched to a gene: 3. The CDR3 protein is CSARGRDRADTQYF. The CDR3 DNA is TGCAGTGCTAGAGGGCGGGACAGGGCAGATACGCAGTATTTT.

This clonotype was counted a few times. This chain connects TRBV7-2 to TRBJ2-3; D ambiguous. Germline V gene lookup returns CDR1 SGHTA and CDR2 FQGNSA. The CDR3 has 15 residues. V lost 3 bases to trimming and J lost 6 bases, with 16 bases between them. For the CDR3, the DNA is TGTGCCAGCAGCTTTGGTAGAGCGCTAAGCGATACGCAGTATTTT. The encoded protein is CASSFGRALSDTQYF.

The chain recombines TRBV11-3 with TRBJ1-2; 7 nucleotides align to TRBD1. V lost 5 bases, J lost 0 bases, and 6 bases stayed unmatched. Per germline, CDR1 SGHNT and CDR2 YENEEA. The CDR3 is 15 residues long. The CDR3 DNA reads as TGTGCCAGCAGCCAGGGACAGTTTTCTAACTATGGCTACACCTTC. Its translation: CASSQGQFSNYGYTF.

The sample holds many counts of this clonotype. This chain connects TRBV24-1 to TRBJ2-5, with D maybe TRBD2 (6 bases). The V gene's germline CDR1 is KGHDR and CDR2 SFDVKD. V was clipped by 4 bases and J by 2 bases, with 13 bases between them. The CDR3 is 15 residues long. The CDR3 nucleotides read TGTGCCACCAGTGACGGGGGAAGTGGGCAAGAGACCCAGTACTTC. This encodes CATSDGGSGQETQYF.

This clonotype was recorded at least ten times. This chain connects TRBV5-1 to TRBJ2-7, with D tentatively TRBD1 (9 bases). This CDR3 is 16 amino acids long. Between the trimmed V and J ends, which lost 4 bases and 3 bases, there was a span of 20 bases. Germline CDR1 is SGHRS and CDR2 is YFSETQ. CDR3 protein: CASSREGGTGLYEQYF. DNA for the CDR3: TGCGCCAGCAGCCGGGAGGGAGGGACAGGGCTCTACGAGCAGTACTTC.

The chain has TRBV7-8 and TRBJ2-5; TRBD2 matches 7 bases. Trimming cost V 5 bases and J 7 bases; bases outside gene matches: 16. Germline V gene lookup returns CDR1 SGHVS and CDR2 FQNEAQ. The length of the CDR3 is 16 residues. CDR3 nucleotides: TGTGCCAGCAGCCCCCCCGGGGCGGGGGAATATGGGACCCAGTACTTC. Its translation: CASSPPGAGEYGTQYF.

This clonotype was picked up many times. The V and J genes are TRBV5-1 and TRBJ1-5; D unresolved. The germline CDR1 and CDR2 sequences are SGHRS and YFSETQ. This CDR3 has 13 amino acids. V lost 5 bases and J lost 3, with 9 bases in between. Here the CDR3 reads CASSDGPNQPQHF. The CDR3 nucleotides are TGCGCCAGCAGTGATGGACCCAATCAGCCCCAGCATTTT.

V usage is TRBV4-2 and J usage is TRBJ2-5; TRBD2 is a possible D gene (5 bases). The V end lost 3 bases, the J end lost 3 bases, and 14 bases lay between the germline ends. The CDR3 sequence is 15 residues long. CDR1 is LGHNA, CDR2 YNFKEQ, per germline. The CDR3 DNA reads TGTGCCAGCAGCCATCGGACTCGGATTGAAGAGACCCAGTACTTC. It yields the protein CASSHRTRIEETQYF.